The next 32 T cell receptor beta chains were all read from a single sample in a study of T cell changes during pregnancy in multiple sclerosis. Sequenced by immunoSEQ multiplex PCR; TCRdb stores in-frame clones only, minus some. This table holds some 53,000 clones, 85% to 95% found once. Sequencing used CD4+ T cells from peripheral blood mononuclear cells, obtained in the third trimester of pregnancy. All receptors come from a female donor with multiple sclerosis, enrolled in a pregnancy study.

This sequence joins TRBV28 and TRBJ2-1; TRBD2 matches 7 bases. V was pared by 5 bases and J by 9 bases, with 13 bases of the junction left unmatched. Germline CDR1 reads MDHEN; CDR2 reads SYDVKM. There are 15 residues in the CDR3. The CDR3 sequence is CASSPRDYQRGEQFF. CDR3 nucleotide sequence: TGTGCCAGCAGTCCCCGGGACTACCAGAGGGGTGAGCAGTTCTTC. The variable domain in full, with the rest retrieved from reference TRBV28 and TRBJ2-1, is DVKVTQSSRYLVKRTGEKVFLECVQDMDHENMFWYRQDPGLGLRLIYFSYDVKMKEKGDIPEGYSVSREKKERFSLILESASTNQTSMYLCASSPRDYQRGEQFFGPGTRLTVL.

The V call is TRBV30, the J call TRBJ2-3; 11 bases line up with TRBD2. This CDR3 spans 15 amino acids. The ends lost 2 bases at V and 3 bases at J; junction bases unmatched: 4. Germline CDR1 is GTSNPN and CDR2 is SVGIG (reference sequence). CDR3 sequence: CAWSPSSGRTDTQYF. The CDR3 region has the DNA TGTGCCTGGAGTCCCTCTAGCGGGAGGACAGATACGCAGTATTTT. Using reference TRBV30 and TRBJ2-3 for the parts outside the CDR3, the full variable domain is SQTIHQWPATLVQPVGSPLSLECTVEGTSNPNLYWYRQAAGRGLQLLFYSVGIGQISSEVPQNLSASRPQDRQFILSSKKLLLSDSGFYLCAWSPSSGRTDTQYFGPGTRLTVL.

The chain uses TRBV30 and TRBJ1-2; a possible D gene is TRBD1 (5 bases). In germline, CDR1 is GTSNPN, CDR2 SVGIG (reference sequence). The CDR3 has 13 residues. V gave up 8 bases and J gave up 7 bases, with 20 bases separating them. CDR3 nucleotides: TGTGCCATGCGAGAACCTAGGAGGGGTGGCTACACCTTC. Amino acid sequence: CAMREPRRGGYTF.

The table lists this clone with a few counts. The CDR3 sequence: CASSLGDIGGQYF. The CDR3, as DNA: TGCGCCAGCAGCTTGGGGGACATTGGGGGCCAGTACTTC. V is TRBV5-1 and J is TRBJ2-7; the D gene is possibly TRBD1 (6 bases). Trimming removed 0 bases from V and 10 bases from J, with 14 bases in between. This CDR3 contains 13 residues. CDR1 and CDR2 (germline): SGHRS, YFSETQ.

This chain connects TRBV28 to TRBJ1-2; D might be TRBD1 (5 bases). The V gene lost 2 bases and the J gene lost 6 bases, with 22 bases spanning the gap. The germline V gene has CDR1 MDHEN and CDR2 SYDVKM. CDR3 length: 17 amino acids. DNA for the CDR3: TGTGCCAGCAGTTTAGACCCTGGGGGGAGGGTCTTGGATGGCTACACCTTC. Translating gives CASSLDPGGRVLDGYTF.

The chain is built from TRBV6-1 and TRBJ2-2; TRBD1 is a possible D gene (5 bases). The CDR3 is made up of 13 amino acids. Germline assignment: CDR1 MNHNS and CDR2 SASEGT. The V and J ends lost 7 bases and 1 base respectively, with 7 bases between them. The CDR3 loop reads CASKGVNTGELFF. In nucleotides, the CDR3 is TGTGCCAGCAAAGGGGTGAACACCGGGGAGCTGTTTTTT.

The chain is built from TRBV19 and TRBJ1-4, with 9 bases lining up with TRBD1. The junction had 14 bases not matched to a gene; V was cut back by 4 bases and J by 2 bases. Germline V gives CDR1 LNHDA, CDR2 SQIVND (reference sequence). The CDR3 covers 19 residues. The CDR3 here is CASSTGLQTGGPTNEKLFF. As DNA, the CDR3 is TGTGCCAGTAGTACCGGCCTTCAGACAGGGGGGCCGACTAATGAAAAACTGTTTTTT.

The chain combines TRBV6-6 with TRBJ1-1, with a weak D call TRBD1 (6 bases). The CDR3 length is 15 residues. The V gene's germline CDR1 is MNHNY and CDR2 SVGAGI (reference sequence). Trimming cost V 0 bases and J 1 base, with 9 bases left between them. CDR3 amino acids: CASSYSTTGNTEAFF. DNA for the CDR3: TGTGCCAGCAGTTACTCGACGACAGGGAACACTGAAGCTTTCTTT.

This chain links TRBV11-1 with TRBJ2-5, with D tentatively TRBD1 (5 bases). V was shortened by 2 bases and J by 0 bases, with 7 bases between the two germline ends. Germline V lookup: CDR1 SGHAT, CDR2 FQDESV (reference sequence). The CDR3 length is 14 residues. CDR3 loop: CASSLQGNQETQYF. The DNA for the CDR3 is TGTGCCAGCAGCTTACAGGGAAACCAAGAGACCCAGTACTTC.

In nucleotides, the CDR3 is TGTGCCAGCAGCAAACCTCCAAGCTCCATCAACACCATATATTTT. Amino acids: CASSKPPSSINTIYF. This chain joins TRBV28 and TRBJ1-3, with unresolved D. The CDR3 covers 15 residues. The germline gives CDR1 MDHEN, CDR2 SYDVKM. The V end was cut by 6 bases, the J end by 7 bases, with 19 bases between.

The V and J genes are TRBV4-2 and TRBJ1-5, with a weak D call TRBD1 (5 bases). The germline V gene has CDR1 LGHNA and CDR2 YNFKEQ. The CDR3 sequence is 15 residues long. The V and J ends lost 6 bases and 2 bases respectively, with 14 bases between them. The CDR3 sequence: CASRDGTLGNQPQHF. Here the CDR3 DNA reads TGTGCCAGCAGGGACGGGACTCTGGGCAATCAGCCCCAGCATTTT.

The chain has TRBV5-6 and TRBJ1-5, with D unresolved. Germline V CDR1 and CDR2: SGHDT, YYEEEE. The CDR3 is 15 amino acids. With 2 bases removed from V and 0 bases from J, the gap between germline ends came to 9 bases. The CDR3 bases are TGTGCCAGCAGCTTATTTAGTTATAGCAATCAGCCCCAGCATTTT. Translation: CASSLFSYSNQPQHF.

The chain has TRBV10-3 and TRBJ1-2, with D possibly being TRBD1 (6 bases). Trimming left V 3 bases short and J 6 bases short, with 11 bases between. The germline gives CDR1 ENHRY, CDR2 SYGVKD. CDR3 length: 13 amino acids. CDR3 sequence reads: CAISDRGSDGYTF. In DNA form, the CDR3 reads TGTGCCATCAGTGACAGGGGATCGGATGGCTACACCTTC.

The rearrangement links TRBV5-1 to TRBJ1-1; 7 bases agree with TRBD1. CDR1 is SGHRS, CDR2 YFSETQ, per germline. Trimming at V came to 2 bases and at J to 11 bases, leaving 12 bases not matched to a gene. CDR3 length equals 14 residues. CDR3 coding DNA: TGCGCCAGCAGCTTCCGACAGGGCGAGGGAGGCGCTTTCTTT. It is translated as CASSFRQGEGGAFF. The full variable domain, completed using reference TRBV5-1 and TRBJ1-1, is KAGVTQTPRYLIKTRGQQVTLSCSPISGHRSVSWYQQTPGQGLQFLFEYFSETQRNKGNFPGRFSGRQFSNSRSEMNVSTLELGDSALYLCASSFRQGEGGAFFGQGTRLTVV.

This chain joins TRBV7-2 and TRBJ2-3; TRBD2 aligns across 10 bases. Looked up from germline, CDR1 is SGHTA and CDR2 is FQGNSA. The ends lost 5 bases at V and 6 bases at J; junction bases unmatched: 11. This CDR3 has 16 residues. CDR3 amino acids: CASSADLAGGRDTQYF. The CDR3 bases are TGTGCCAGCAGCGCCGACTTAGCGGGAGGACGGGATACGCAGTATTTT.

The chain combines TRBV4-1 with TRBJ2-7; the match to TRBD2 covers 10 bases. V lost 0 bases and J lost 2; bases outside the gene matches: 7. The CDR3 is made up of 17 amino acids. Germline V gene lookup returns CDR1 MGHRA and CDR2 YSYEKL. The CDR3 sequence is CASSQDPELAGAYEQYF. The CDR3 DNA reads as TGCGCCAGCAGCCAAGATCCCGAGCTAGCGGGAGCCTACGAGCAGTACTTC.

The CDR3 region is CASSRQGVTATQYF. DNA of the CDR3: TGTGCCAGCAGTAGACAAGGGGTCACGGCGACCCAGTACTTC. J is TRBJ2-5 and V is TRBV6-5; maybe TRBD1 (5 bases). Germline V CDR1 and CDR2: MNHEY, SVGAGI. V lost 5 bases and J lost 7, with 17 bases in between. The CDR3 covers 14 residues.

This sequence joins TRBV5-4 and TRBJ1-1; 7 nucleotides line up with TRBD1. This CDR3 has 13 amino acids. V was clipped by 6 bases and J by 0 bases; unmatched bases: 2. The V gene's germline CDR1 is SGHNT and CDR2 YYREEE (reference sequence). The CDR3, as DNA: TGTGCCAGCAAGGGACAGATGAACACTGAAGCTTTCTTT. Its translation: CASKGQMNTEAFF. Complete variable domain (other parts from reference TRBV5-4 and TRBJ1-1): ETGVTQSPTHLIKTRGQQVTLRCSSQSGHNTVSWYQQALGQGPQFIFQYYREEENGRGNFPPRFSGLQFPNYSSELNVNALELDDSALYLCASKGQMNTEAFFGQGTRLTVV.

This clone was counted once. The chain joins TRBV2 to TRBJ2-7; TRBD2 might be the D (6 bases). Per the germline V gene, CDR1 is SNHLY and CDR2 is FYNNEI. The CDR3 consists of 16 residues. V was pared by 3 bases and J by 5 bases, with 20 bases between. As DNA, the CDR3 is TGTGCCAGCAGTGAGGAGGGACCCAGGATATCTGACGAGCAGTACTTC. Its protein is CASSEEGPRISDEQYF.

The chain recombines TRBV30 with TRBJ2-7, with 9 bases aligning to TRBD1. The CDR3 contains 15 residues. Germline CDR1 and CDR2: GTSNPN and SVGIG (reference sequence). The V segment lost 3 bases and the J segment 2 bases; nucleotides outside the gene matches: 8. DNA for the CDR3: TGTGCCTGGAGGCGGGGGACAGGGATGACCTACGAGCAGTACTTC. Translation: CAWRRGTGMTYEQYF.

The chain links TRBV6-1 to TRBJ1-1; possible D gene TRBD1, 6 bases. This CDR3 has 16 residues. V lost 4 bases, J lost 5 bases, and 20 bases lay in between. Germline-derived CDR1 and CDR2 are MNHNS and SASEGT. The CDR3 sequence is CASSVDRYGVETEAFF. The DNA for the CDR3 is TGTGCCAGCAGTGTCGACAGGTACGGGGTTGAGACTGAAGCTTTCTTT.

V usage is TRBV28 and J usage is TRBJ1-5; 7 bases are a match to TRBD1. Looked up from germline, CDR1 is MDHEN and CDR2 is SYDVKM. The CDR3 consists of 16 residues. Trimming removed 4 bases from V and 0 bases from J; junction bases left unmatched: 6. Written as DNA, the CDR3 is TGTGCCAGCAGTTCGTGGACAGGAGATAGCAATCAGCCCCAGCATTTT. This sequence encodes CASSSWTGDSNQPQHF.

V is TRBV28 and J is TRBJ1-5; weak D call: TRBD1 (5 bases). The CDR3 consists of 14 residues. Trimming took 7 bases from V and 5 from J, leaving 15 bases between them. CDR1 is MDHEN and CDR2 is SYDVKM in the germline V gene. CDR3 amino acids: CASTPLGGDQPQHF. In nucleotides, the CDR3 is TGTGCCAGCACCCCACTGGGGGGGGATCAGCCCCAGCATTTT. The full variable domain, with the rest looked up from reference TRBV28 and TRBJ1-5, is DVKVTQSSRYLVKRTGEKVFLECVQDMDHENMFWYRQDPGLGLRLIYFSYDVKMKEKGDIPEGYSVSREKKERFSLILESASTNQTSMYLCASTPLGGDQPQHFGDGTRLSIL.

The chain couples TRBV5-8 to TRBJ1-3, with D perhaps TRBD1 (6 bases). CDR1 and CDR2 from the germline V gene are SGHTS and YDEGEE. The CDR3 totals 16 residues. Trimming cost V 4 bases and J 0 bases, with 14 bases left between them. This CDR3 is CASSGETGVSGNTIYF. The CDR3 DNA is TGTGCCAGCAGCGGGGAGACAGGCGTCTCTGGAAACACCATATATTTT.

The chain employs TRBV2 and TRBJ2-1; 10 bases are shared with TRBD2. CDR1 and CDR2 from the germline V gene are SNHLY and FYNNEI. The junction had 10 bases not matched to a gene; V was cut back by 6 bases and J by 8 bases. The CDR3 consists of 15 residues. The CDR3, as DNA: TGTGCCAGCAGGAGGACTAGCGGTTTCGGGGATGAGCAGTTCTTC. It codes for CASRRTSGFGDEQFF.

The chain employs TRBV9 and TRBJ1-5; tentatively, D is TRBD1 (5 bases). This CDR3 comprises 15 residues. V lost 3 bases, J lost 0 bases, and 10 bases lay in between. Germline values: CDR1 SGDLS, CDR2 YYNGEE. This CDR3 reads CASSASGYSNQPQHF. Here the CDR3 DNA reads TGTGCCAGCAGCGCCTCAGGGTATAGCAATCAGCCCCAGCATTTT. The full variable domain, rest sourced from reference TRBV9 and TRBJ1-5, is DSGVTQTPKHLITATGQRVTLRCSPRSGDLSVYWYQQSLDQGLQFLIQYYNGEERAKGNILERFSAQQFPDLHSELNLSSLELGDSALYFCASSASGYSNQPQHFGDGTRLSIL.

This chain uses TRBV5-4 with TRBJ2-1; 8 bases are a match to TRBD2. The J segment lost 6 bases and the V segment lost 1 base, leaving 9 bases of the junction unmatched. Germline values: CDR1 SGHNT, CDR2 YYREEE (reference sequence). The CDR3 sequence is 16 residues long. The CDR3 DNA reads as TGTGCCAGCAGCTTGAAAAGCGGGGGACTGTTCAATGAGCAGTTCTTC. Its translation: CASSLKSGGLFNEQFF.

The gene calls are TRBV11-2 and TRBJ1-1; D is ambiguous. Germline V gene lookup returns CDR1 SGHAT and CDR2 FQNNGV. This CDR3 has 14 residues. V dropped 2 bases and J dropped 5 bases, with 12 bases sitting between them. The CDR3 protein is CASSLTLGSTEAFF. The CDR3 region has the DNA TGTGCCAGCAGCTTAACCCTAGGTTCTACTGAAGCTTTCTTT.

V is TRBV7-8 and J is TRBJ2-2; D might be TRBD2 (6 bases). The CDR3 is 15 residues long. Germline V gene data show CDR1 as SGHVS and CDR2 as FQNEAQ. Trimming cost V 5 bases and J 2 bases, with 12 bases left between them. The CDR3, as DNA: TGTGCCAGCAGCCTTAGAGGGACTAACACCGGGGAGCTGTTTTTT. It specifies CASSLRGTNTGELFF.

This clone was counted a single time. This rearrangement joins TRBV13 to TRBJ1-1, with TRBD1 as a possible D gene (5 bases). The CDR3 is made up of 18 amino acids. CDR1 is PRHDT, CDR2 FYEKMQ, per germline (reference sequence). Trimming took off 3 bases at V and 7 bases at J, with 27 bases between the two ends. The CDR3 spells CASSFQRGSSGLVYEAFF. CDR3 DNA sequence: TGTGCCAGCAGCTTCCAGCGGGGAAGTTCGGGGCTCGTGTATGAAGCTTTCTTT.

V gene TRBV2 combines with J gene TRBJ2-7; D is uncertain. Trimming shortened V by 8 bases and J by 0 bases, and 8 bases separated the two germline ends. This CDR3 region has 12 residues. Germline-derived CDR1 and CDR2 are SNHLY and FYNNEI. In nucleotides, the CDR3 is TGTGCCAGCTCAGTGTTCTCCTACGAGCAGTACTTC. Encoded protein: CASSVFSYEQYF.

A few counts support this clone. This sequence joins TRBV7-3 and TRBJ1-1, with D perhaps matching TRBD1 (6 bases). Trimming left V 4 bases short and J 1 base short, with 10 bases between. This CDR3 is 14 amino acids long. CDR1 is SGHTA, CDR2 FQGTGA, per germline. The CDR3 coding sequence is TGTGCCAGCAGCTCACAGGGTGGGAACACTGAAGCTTTCTTT. This translates into CASSSQGGNTEAFF.